The present TCR beta chain was sequenced within a study of tumor and adjacent non-tumor tissue in lung cancer (dated by TCRdb to the late 2010s). For context, the study as a whole: The cohort included under 15 adenocarcinoma, 2 squamous cell carcinoma and 1 small cell lung cancer patients. The 15 or so patients were aged about 30 to 76 years, included around ten men and 5 women, and had TNM stage I to III disease. Sequencing produced fewer than 150,000,000 productive TCRbeta reads in total, an average of approximately 4.1 million reads per sample. The study compared bulk TCRbeta repertoires from lung tumor tissue and matched distant non-tumor lung tissue of some 16 lung cancer patients. TCRbeta CDR3 sequencing was performed on roughly 27 paired specimens, with one tumor sample and one normal lung sample collected per patient.

In regard to this clonotype: Which antigen it targets is not known. The record has no base qualities; no much larger clone is one base away.

The CDR3, from cysteine to phenylalanine, totals 13 residues. The entry retains the CDR3 DNA only, 39 bases that are in frame from base 1. CDR1 MNHEY and CDR2 SVGEGT are derived from the germline V gene. General conclusions and limits of the study: The sequencing platform is not named in the methods, and unique molecular identifiers are not mentioned. Tumor tissue showed significantly higher TCR diversity (inverse Simpson) than normal lung tissue, at roughly 390 vs 170 (P = 0.0075, Mann-Whitney U test). The top 100 clones made up a significantly larger cumulative share of the repertoire in normal lung than in tumor tissue. TCR diversity was significantly higher in younger patients, and greater tumor TCR diversity was associated with shorter overall survival and shorter disease-free survival. Because peripheral blood was not sequenced, blood TCRbeta repertoires in the lung cancer patients of the study were not examined. The cohort had only around 15 patients, and the authors noted that larger samples and more detailed clinical data are needed.

RNA was isolated from bulk unsorted tissue, and RNA quality was assessed with a NanoDrop ND-1000 and an Agilent 2100. The donors were newly diagnosed lung cancer patients admitted for thoracic surgery in China from August to November 2014 who had not received prior chemotherapy. Anyone who had undergone radiotherapy or chemotherapy before, or who had another cancer at the same time, was left out of the study. Pieces of surgical tissue measuring 1-2 cm3 were kept in RNAlater solution and held at -80 degrees C until needed. Library preparation was by multiplex PCR. TCRdb lists the instrument as Illumina HiSeq 2500. TCRbeta libraries were constructed through three rounds of nested PCR with primers (Table S4) according to protocols modified from ARM-PCR. Before sequencing, PCR products in the 200-500 bp range were cut out of the gel and cleaned up using the QIAquick gel extraction kit. Regarding the original processing steps: Trimmomatic was used to clean the reads, FLASH merged the cleaned reads into complete CDR3 sequences, and MiTCR assigned the sequences to V(D)J germline segments. Clonal diversity was computed as the inverse Simpson's index with VDJtools. A read counted as productive if the sequence was in-frame and lacked a premature stop codon. Using fastp at Q25 and MiXCR, TCRdb reprocessed the public reads and kept productive beta chains. Rows with a matching CDR3 protein are joined into one entry that keeps the most common DNA and genes. These V and J calls are TCRdb output, not the study's own analysis. In all, the sample holds approximately 90,000 distinct CDR3 sequences, and around 57% of those were seen once. In total, the top ten clones hold approximately 15% of the sample.

This sequence uses TRBV6-2 or TRBV6-3 and TRBJ1-5; confidence is insufficient to name the D gene. The clonotype was recovered from a man aged 70 or older with non-small cell lung cancer. Sequencing was done on a sample of lung tumor tissue. The CDR3 corresponds to CVSSYQGNQPQHF. The DNA sequence follows: TGTGTTAGCAGTTACCAGGGCAATCAGCCCCAGCATTTT.